These 14 T cell receptor beta chains share one sample of origin, sequenced in a study of T cells in Graves' hyperthyroidism and ophthalmopathy. TCR beta CDR3 regions were amplified from RNA. TCR CDR3 underwent first-round RT-PCR with the HTBI primer set. TCRdb used MiXCR to reprocess the multiplex PCR reads, holding one entry per CDR3 protein. The sample records a few hundred thousand distinct CDR3 sequences, under 20% being singletons. The sequenced sample was blood. Source of these receptors: a man younger than 35 with Graves' ophthalmopathy.

The V and J genes are TRBV6-5 and TRBJ2-3; TRBD1 or TRBD2 may be the D gene (5 bases each). V was clipped by 0 bases and J by 8 bases, with 6 bases between them. In germline, CDR1 is MNHEY, CDR2 SVGAGI. The CDR3 is 12 residues long. The CDR3 is CASSYSRGTQYF. As DNA, the CDR3 is TGTGCCAGCAGTTACTCGAGGGGTACGCAGTATTTT.

V usage is TRBV28 and J usage is TRBJ2-7, with D perhaps matching TRBD1 or TRBD2 (5 bases each). Germline V gives CDR1 MDHEN, CDR2 SYDVKM. This CDR3 comprises 14 residues. V was clipped by 5 bases and J by 2 bases, with 13 bases between them. This chain's CDR3 is CASSRPGTPYEQYF. The DNA of the CDR3 is TGTGCCAGCAGTCGCCCCGGGACCCCCTACGAGCAGTACTTC.

A few counts support this clonotype. The J gene is TRBJ2-4, the V gene TRBV15; 8 bases map to TRBD1. The CDR3 is 17 amino acids. Germline V gene lookup returns CDR1 LNHNV and CDR2 YYDKDF (reference sequence). Germline trimming cut 2 bases from V and 1 base from J; bases unmatched to any gene: 7. CDR3 sequence reads: CATSRRQGMSAKNIQYF. CDR3 DNA: TGTGCCACCAGCAGAAGACAGGGGATGTCGGCCAAAAACATTCAGTACTTC.

The chain uses TRBV2 and TRBJ1-1; 7 bases fit TRBD1. The CDR3 has 16 residues. Losses at the gene ends were 6 bases for V and 0 bases for J; bases not matched to a gene: 10. The germline CDR1 and CDR2 sequences are SNHLY and FYNNEI. For the CDR3, the DNA is TGTGCCAGCAGCGCCCACCGGGACAGACTGAACACTGAAGCTTTCTTT. This gives the protein CASSAHRDRLNTEAFF.

This clonotype was counted at least ten times. The chain employs TRBV11-3 and TRBJ2-1; D perhaps matches TRBD2 (6 bases). Between the trimmed V and J ends, which lost 1 base and 4 bases, there was a span of 14 bases. In germline, CDR1 is SGHNT, CDR2 YENEEA. This CDR3 region has 16 residues. CDR3 in DNA: TGTGCCAGCAGCTTAGGGACTACCAGCGTTTACAATGAGCAGTTCTTC. This sequence encodes CASSLGTTSVYNEQFF.

There are a few counts of this clonotype. The chain recombines TRBV28 with TRBJ1-1, with D unclear. Germline CDR1 and CDR2: MDHEN and SYDVKM. Trimming pared 8 bases from V and 8 bases from J, leaving 12 bases between. There are 11 residues in the CDR3. CDR3 sequence: CASVHSEEAFF. The CDR3 bases are TGTGCCAGCGTTCACTCGGAGGAAGCTTTCTTT.

At least ten counts were recorded for this clonotype. The chain recombines TRBV2 with TRBJ2-7; D remains unclear. Germline CDR1 SNHLY, CDR2 FYNNEI. The V end lost 4 bases, the J end lost 0 bases, and 10 bases lay between the germline ends. The CDR3 spans 14 residues. The CDR3 nucleotides are TGTGCCAGCAGTGTGGCGGATAGCTCCTACGAGCAGTACTTC. It is translated as CASSVADSSYEQYF. Based on the CDR3 plus reference TRBV2 and TRBJ2-7, the full variable domain is EPEVTQTPSHQVTQMGQEVILRCVPISNHLYFYWYRQILGQKVEFLVSFYNNEISEKSEIFDDQFSVERPDGSNFTLKIRSTKLEDSAMYFCASSVADSSYEQYFGPGTRLTVT.

At least ten counts were recorded for this clonotype. This chain links TRBV24-1 with TRBJ2-3; 10 bases match TRBD2. CDR3 length: 16 residues. The V segment lost 6 bases and the J segment 3 bases; nucleotides outside the gene matches: 8. Germline V lookup: CDR1 KGHDR, CDR2 SFDVKD. The CDR3 loop reads CATSTWRTSGTDTQYF. The CDR3 nucleotides read TGTGCCACCAGTACCTGGCGGACTAGCGGTACAGATACGCAGTATTTT.

This clonotype occurred once. J is TRBJ1-1 and V is TRBV20-1; no reliable D call. Germline V gene sequence: CDR1 DFQATT, CDR2 SNEGSKA (reference sequence). Trimming stripped 5 bases from V and 4 bases from J, with 14 bases between. The CDR3 has 13 residues. The CDR3 spells CSAFRGIGTEAFF. The DNA of the CDR3 is TGCAGTGCTTTTCGAGGGATCGGCACTGAAGCTTTCTTT.

This clonotype has a handful of counts. The V call is TRBV9, the J call TRBJ2-5; TRBD1 agrees at 9 bases. Germline V gene sequence: CDR1 SGDLS, CDR2 YYNGEE. The CDR3 has 14 residues. With V trimmed by 7 bases and J by 4 bases, 8 bases remained unmatched. This CDR3 is CASGRQGEPETQYF. DNA of the CDR3: TGTGCCAGCGGCAGACAGGGGGAGCCAGAGACCCAGTACTTC.

In this sample, this clonotype turned up many times. The V call is TRBV7-2, the J call TRBJ2-7; D tentatively fits TRBD1 or TRBD2 (6 bases each). The CDR3 totals 16 residues. The ends were cut back, 6 bases at V and 3 bases at J, with 21 bases in the middle. CDR1 is SGHTA and CDR2 is FQGNSA in the germline V gene. The chain's CDR3 is CASRNGGAGALYEQYF. Here the CDR3 DNA reads TGTGCCAGCAGAAACGGAGGGGCAGGGGCCCTCTACGAGCAGTACTTC. Complete variable domain (other parts from reference TRBV7-2 and TRBJ2-7): GAGVSQSPSNKVTEKGKDVELRCDPISGHTALYWYRQSLGQGLEFLIYFQGNSAPDKSGLPSDRFSAERTGGSVSTLTIQRTQQEDSAVYLCASRNGGAGALYEQYFGPGTRLTVT.

This rearrangement joins TRBV3-1 to TRBJ1-2; D remains unclear. The CDR3 runs to 13 residues. In germline, CDR1 is LGHDT, CDR2 YNNKEL (reference sequence). The ends were cut back, 0 bases at V and 8 bases at J, with 10 bases in the middle. The CDR3 nucleotides are TGTGCCAGCAGCCAAGATATAGGCGGGGGCTACACCTTC. Amino acids: CASSQDIGGGYTF.

V and J are TRBV24-1 and TRBJ2-3; 7 bases are a match to TRBD1. Germline-derived CDR1 and CDR2 are KGHDR and SFDVKD. The CDR3 extends over 15 amino acids. J lost 2 bases, V lost 5 bases, and 6 bases had no gene match. The CDR3: CATSGPGQHTDTQYF. Written as DNA, the CDR3 is TGTGCCACCAGTGGCCCGGGACAGCACACAGATACGCAGTATTTT.

In its sample, this clonotype was seen many times. The CDR3 DNA sequence: TGTGCCAGCAGTTTGACATCGGCGGGGGCCTCCTACAATGAGCAGTTCTTC. Residues: CASSLTSAGASYNEQFF. This chain connects TRBV27 to TRBJ2-1; possible D gene TRBD2, 7 bases. The CDR3 runs to 17 residues. Trimming removed 3 bases at V and 0 bases at J, with 15 bases between. Per germline, CDR1 MNHEY and CDR2 SMNVEV (reference sequence).